This T cell receptor (beta chain) originates from a study of post-analysis software for immune sequencing data. Study background: Recorded subtypes: relapsing-remitting, secondary progressive, progressive-relapsing; some patients unannotated. General study results and limits: With F measure, samples from one preparation batch clustered together strongly. TRBV5-6, TRBV5-1 and TRBV20-1 were among a handful of TRBV segments more frequent in patients than controls.

This clonotype has just a few counts. Its target is not known. The CDR3 is 15 residues long. Germline trimming cut 5 bases from V and 3 bases from J; bases unmatched to any gene: 9. Each TCR beta cDNA library carried unique molecular identifiers. TCRdb re-derived calls from the PCR reads in MiXCR, one entry per CDR3 protein. The profile shows fewer than 600,000 distinct CDR3 sequences, approximately 45% of them singletons. Sequencing input: blood. The chain recombines TRBV12-3 or TRBV12-4 with TRBJ2-7; 8 nucleotides align to TRBD1. The TCR sequence derives from a girl aged 5-17 years with multiple sclerosis. CDR3 DNA: TGTGCCAGCAGTCCGAGACAGGGGTTGAGCTACGAGCAGTACTTC. It encodes CASSPRQGLSYEQYF.